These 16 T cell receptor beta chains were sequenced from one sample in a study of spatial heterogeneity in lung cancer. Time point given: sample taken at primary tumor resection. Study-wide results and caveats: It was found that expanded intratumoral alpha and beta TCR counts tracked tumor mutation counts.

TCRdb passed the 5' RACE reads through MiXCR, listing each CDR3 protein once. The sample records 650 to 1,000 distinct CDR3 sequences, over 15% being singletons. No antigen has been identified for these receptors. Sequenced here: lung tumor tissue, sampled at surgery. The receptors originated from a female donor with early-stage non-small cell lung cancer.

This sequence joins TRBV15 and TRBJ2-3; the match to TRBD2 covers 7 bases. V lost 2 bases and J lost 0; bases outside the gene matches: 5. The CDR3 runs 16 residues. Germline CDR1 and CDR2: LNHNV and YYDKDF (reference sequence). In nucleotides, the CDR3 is TGTGCCACCAGCAGATCCCCGGGACTAAGCACAGATACGCAGTATTTT. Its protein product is CATSRSPGLSTDTQYF.

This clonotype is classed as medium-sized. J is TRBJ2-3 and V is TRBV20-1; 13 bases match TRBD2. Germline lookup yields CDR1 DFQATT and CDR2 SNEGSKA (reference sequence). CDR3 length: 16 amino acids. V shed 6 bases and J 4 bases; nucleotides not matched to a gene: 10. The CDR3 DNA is TGCAGTGCACGAGGACTAGCGGGAGTAAGGGCAGATACGCAGTATTTT. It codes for CSARGLAGVRADTQYF.

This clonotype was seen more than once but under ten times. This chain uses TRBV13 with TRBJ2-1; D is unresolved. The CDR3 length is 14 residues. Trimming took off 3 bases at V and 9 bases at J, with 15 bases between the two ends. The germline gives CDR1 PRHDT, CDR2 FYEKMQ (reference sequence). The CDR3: CASSFRSLKGEQFF. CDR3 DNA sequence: TGTGCCAGCAGCTTCAGATCCCTGAAGGGTGAGCAGTTCTTC.

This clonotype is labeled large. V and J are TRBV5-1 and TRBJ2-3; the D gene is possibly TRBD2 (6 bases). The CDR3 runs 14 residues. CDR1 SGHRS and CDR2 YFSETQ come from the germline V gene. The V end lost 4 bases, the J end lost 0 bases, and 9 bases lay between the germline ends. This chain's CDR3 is CASSAGRSTDTQYF. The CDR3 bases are TGCGCCAGCAGCGCGGGGAGGAGCACAGATACGCAGTATTTT.

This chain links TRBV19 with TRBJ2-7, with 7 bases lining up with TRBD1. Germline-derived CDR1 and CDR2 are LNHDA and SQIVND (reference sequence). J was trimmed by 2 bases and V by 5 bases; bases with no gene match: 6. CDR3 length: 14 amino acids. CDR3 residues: CASSLRGPPYEQYF. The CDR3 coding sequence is TGTGCCAGTAGTCTAAGGGGGCCCCCCTACGAGCAGTACTTC. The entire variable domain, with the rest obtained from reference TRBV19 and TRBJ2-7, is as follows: DGGITQSPKYLFRKEGQNVTLSCEQNLNHDAMYWYRQDPGQGLRLIYYSQIVNDFQKGDIAEGYSVSREKKESFPLTVTSAQKNPTAFYLCASSLRGPPYEQYFGPGTRLTVT.

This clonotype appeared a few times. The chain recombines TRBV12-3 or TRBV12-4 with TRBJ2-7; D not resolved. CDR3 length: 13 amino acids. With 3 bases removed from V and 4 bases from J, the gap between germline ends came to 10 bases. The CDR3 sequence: CASSFLSQYEQYF. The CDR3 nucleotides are TGTGCCAGCAGTTTCTTGTCCCAATACGAGCAGTACTTC.

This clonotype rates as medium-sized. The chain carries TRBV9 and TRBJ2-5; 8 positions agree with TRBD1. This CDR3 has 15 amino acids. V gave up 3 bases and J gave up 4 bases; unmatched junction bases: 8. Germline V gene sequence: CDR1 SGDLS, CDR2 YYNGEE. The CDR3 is CASSETGTGRETQYF. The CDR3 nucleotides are TGTGCCAGCAGCGAGACCGGGACAGGTCGAGAGACCCAGTACTTC.

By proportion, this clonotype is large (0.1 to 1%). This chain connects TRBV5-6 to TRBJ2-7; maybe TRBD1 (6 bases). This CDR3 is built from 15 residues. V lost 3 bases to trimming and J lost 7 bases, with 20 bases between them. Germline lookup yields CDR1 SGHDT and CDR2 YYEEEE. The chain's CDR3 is CASSSPRDILREQYV. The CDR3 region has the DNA TGTGCCAGCAGCTCCCCCCGGGACATACTACGGGAGCAGTACGTC.

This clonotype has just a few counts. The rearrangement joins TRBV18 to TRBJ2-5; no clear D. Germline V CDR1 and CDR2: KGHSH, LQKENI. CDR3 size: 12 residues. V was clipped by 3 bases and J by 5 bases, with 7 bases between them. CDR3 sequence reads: CASSPPAETQYF. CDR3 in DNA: TGTGCCAGCTCACCCCCCGCGGAGACCCAGTACTTC.

The DNA for the CDR3 is TGTGCCAGCAGCCAAGGGCTAGCGGAGCACACAGATACGCAGTATTTT. It yields the protein CASSQGLAEHTDTQYF. V gene TRBV4-2 combines with J gene TRBJ2-3, with TRBD2 matching 7 bases. The CDR3 runs to 16 residues. Per the germline V gene, CDR1 is LGHNA and CDR2 is YNFKEQ. Trimming cost V 1 base and J 2 bases; bases outside gene matches: 6.

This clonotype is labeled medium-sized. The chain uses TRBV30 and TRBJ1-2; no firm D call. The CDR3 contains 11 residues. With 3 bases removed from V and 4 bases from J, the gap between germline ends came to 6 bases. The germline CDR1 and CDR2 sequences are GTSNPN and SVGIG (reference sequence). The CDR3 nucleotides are TGTGCCTGGAGGGCCTTCTATGGCTACACCTTC. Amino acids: CAWRAFYGYTF. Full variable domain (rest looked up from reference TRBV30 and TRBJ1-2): SQTIHQWPATLVQPVGSPLSLECTVEGTSNPNLYWYRQAAGRGLQLLFYSVGIGQISSEVPQNLSASRPQDRQFILSSKKLLLSDSGFYLCAWRAFYGYTFGSGTRLTVV.

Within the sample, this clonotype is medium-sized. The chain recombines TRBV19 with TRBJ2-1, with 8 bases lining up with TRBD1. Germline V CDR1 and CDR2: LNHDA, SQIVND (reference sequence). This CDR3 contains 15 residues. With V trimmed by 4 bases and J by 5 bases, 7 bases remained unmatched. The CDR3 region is CASSRRQGQNNEQFF. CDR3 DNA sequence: TGTGCCAGTAGTAGACGACAGGGGCAAAACAATGAGCAGTTCTTC.

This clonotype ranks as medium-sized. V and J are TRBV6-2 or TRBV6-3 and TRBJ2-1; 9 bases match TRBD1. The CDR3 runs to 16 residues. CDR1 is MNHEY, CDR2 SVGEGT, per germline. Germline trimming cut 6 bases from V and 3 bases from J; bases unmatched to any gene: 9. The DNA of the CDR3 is TGTGCCAGCAGCTTAGAGGACAGGGGCATCTACAATGAGCAGTTCTTC. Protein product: CASSLEDRGIYNEQFF.

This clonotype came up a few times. CDR3 sequence reads: CASSSRPGLAGYDTQYF. The CDR3 nucleotides are TGTGCCAGCAGCTCCCGACCGGGACTAGCGGGGTATGATACGCAGTATTTT. The V call is TRBV7-9, the J call TRBJ2-3, with 13 bases aligning to TRBD2. V dropped 4 bases and J dropped 6; count of bases not matched to a gene: 10. The CDR3 totals 17 residues. CDR1 and CDR2 from the germline V gene are SEHNR and FQNEAQ (reference sequence).

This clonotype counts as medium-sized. This CDR3 is CASRGGASEAFF. The CDR3 DNA is TGTGCCAGCAGGGGCGGTGCAAGTGAAGCTTTCTTT. This rearrangement joins TRBV12-3 or TRBV12-4 to TRBJ1-1; D call uncertain. The CDR3 sequence is 12 residues long. V dropped 6 bases and J dropped 7 bases, with 12 bases sitting between them.

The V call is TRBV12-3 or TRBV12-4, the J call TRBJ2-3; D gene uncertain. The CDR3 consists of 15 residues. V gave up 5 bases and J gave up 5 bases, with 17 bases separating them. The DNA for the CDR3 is TGTGCCAGCAGTCGCCGGTCAGCTCTTGAAGATACGCAGTATTTT. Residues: CASSRRSALEDTQYF.